The 12 T cell receptor beta chains in this list originate from one sample, sequenced in a study of blood T cell repertoires in COVID-19. Here immunoSEQ multiplex PCR was the method, and the copy in TCRdb shows in-frame clones only, minus some. The sample shows about 110,000 clones, 80% to 85% of them seen only once. The specimen sequenced was peripheral blood. These receptors were taken from a human donor in a cohort sampled during active COVID-19.

The chain is built from TRBV6-5 and TRBJ2-1; TRBD2 matches at 10 bases. V lost 7 bases, J lost 10 bases, and 10 bases stayed unmatched. The CDR3 is 14 amino acids. The germline V gene has CDR1 MNHEY and CDR2 SVGAGI. DNA for the CDR3: TGTGCCAGCACCCCGGGACTAGCGAACGTGGAGCAGTTCTTC. It codes for CASTPGLANVEQFF.

The gene calls are TRBV7-2 and TRBJ2-7; D uncertain. From germline, CDR1 is SGHTA and CDR2 FQGNSA. V dropped 4 bases and J dropped 3 bases, with 4 bases sitting between them. The CDR3 runs 11 residues. The CDR3 is CASSSYYEQYF. The CDR3 bases are TGTGCCAGCAGCTCCTACTACGAGCAGTACTTC.

The genes are TRBV3-1 (or the pseudogene TRBV3-2) and TRBJ2-2; D gene unclear. The CDR3 has 15 amino acids. Germline CDR1 reads LGHDT; CDR2 reads YNNKEL (reference sequence). Trimming removed 1 base at V and 3 bases at J, with 9 bases between. The CDR3 bases are TGTGCCAGCAGCCAAGTTCTGCGCTACACCGGGGAGCTGTTTTTT. Residues: CASSQVLRYTGELFF.

This clone qualifies as medium-sized. The rearrangement links TRBV7-6 to TRBJ2-7; 11 bases are shared with TRBD2. The junction had 9 bases not matched to a gene; V was cut back by 3 bases and J by 2 bases. The germline V gene encodes CDR1 SGHVS and CDR2 FNYEAQ. This CDR3 has 17 amino acids. The CDR3 coding sequence is TGTGCCAGCAGCTTGGGGACTAGCGGAGATTTTACCTACGAGCAGTACTTC. Encoded protein: CASSLGTSGDFTYEQYF.

This chain links TRBV4-3 with TRBJ2-5; possible D gene TRBD1, 5 bases. The CDR3 extends over 14 amino acids. V gave up 0 bases and J gave up 4 bases, with 9 bases separating them. Germline values: CDR1 LGHNA, CDR2 YSLEER. CDR3 region: CASSQDYRGETQYF. In DNA form, the CDR3 reads TGCGCCAGCAGCCAAGATTATAGGGGAGAGACCCAGTACTTC.

The chain uses TRBV6-2 or TRBV6-3 and TRBJ2-1; D possibly corresponds to TRBD2 (5 bases). V dropped 2 bases and J dropped 3 bases, with 11 bases sitting between them. This CDR3 region has 15 residues. CDR1 and CDR2 (germline): MNHEY, SVGEGT. The CDR3: CASSYGSRDYNEQFF. DNA of the CDR3: TGTGCCAGCAGTTACGGTTCTCGGGACTACAATGAGCAGTTCTTC.

V gene TRBV11-1 combines with J gene TRBJ2-1; 8 bases align to TRBD1. The CDR3 covers 13 residues. CDR1 and CDR2 from the germline V gene are SGHAT and FQDESV (reference sequence). V lost 6 bases to trimming and J lost 4 bases; unmatched junction nucleotides: 2. Here the CDR3 DNA reads TGTGCCAGCAGAGGACAGGGTTACAATGAGCAGTTCTTC. This sequence encodes CASRGQGYNEQFF. Full variable domain (outside the CDR3, taken from reference TRBV11-1 and TRBJ2-1): EAEVAQSPRYKITEKSQAVAFWCDPISGHATLYWYRQILGQGPELLVQFQDESVVDDSQLPKDRFSAERLKGVDSTLKIQPAELGDSAMYLCASRGQGYNEQFFGPGTRLTVL.

The chain has TRBV28 and TRBJ1-5; 10 positions match TRBD1. The CDR3 sequence is 15 residues long. The V segment lost 5 bases and the J segment 2 bases; nucleotides outside the gene matches: 3. In germline, CDR1 is MDHEN, CDR2 SYDVKM. CDR3 coding DNA: TGTGCCAGCAGTACAGGGACAGGGGGCAATCAGCCCCAGCATTTT. Amino acids: CASSTGTGGNQPQHF.

The chain couples TRBV6-5 to TRBJ1-2; D gene ambiguous. The CDR3 runs 14 residues. Germline lookup yields CDR1 MNHEY and CDR2 SVGAGI. Trimming removed 6 bases from V and 4 bases from J, with 15 bases in between. CDR3 DNA: TGTGCCAGCAGAGACGGCCCGAGACTCTATGGCTACACCTTC. Translated: CASRDGPRLYGYTF.

The genes are TRBV19 and TRBJ2-1; D is perhaps TRBD2 (5 bases). The CDR3 runs to 13 residues. Between the trimmed V and J ends, which lost 5 bases and 8 bases, there was a span of 13 bases. Germline V lookup: CDR1 LNHDA, CDR2 SQIVND (reference sequence). CDR3 loop: CASSAGASYEQFF. The CDR3 DNA is TGTGCCAGTAGTGCGGGTGCGTCCTATGAGCAGTTCTTC.

The rearrangement uses TRBV6-5 and TRBJ2-2; 8 nucleotides align to TRBD2. The germline CDR1 and CDR2 sequences are MNHEY and SVGAGI. The CDR3 is made up of 14 amino acids. V was pared by 8 bases and J by 5 bases, with 7 bases of the junction left unmatched. CDR3 sequence reads: CASEGGRRTGELFF. The CDR3 DNA sequence: TGTGCCAGCGAGGGCGGGAGGCGGACCGGGGAGCTGTTTTTT.

The chain joins TRBV7-8 to TRBJ2-1; a weak D match, TRBD2 (6 bases). The CDR3 length is 15 residues. The V gene's germline CDR1 is SGHVS and CDR2 FQNEAQ. Trimming took off 1 base at V and 10 bases at J, with 17 bases between the two ends. CDR3 protein: CASSLGDLGGWEQFF. DNA of the CDR3: TGTGCCAGCAGCTTAGGGGACCTGGGGGGATGGGAGCAGTTCTTC.